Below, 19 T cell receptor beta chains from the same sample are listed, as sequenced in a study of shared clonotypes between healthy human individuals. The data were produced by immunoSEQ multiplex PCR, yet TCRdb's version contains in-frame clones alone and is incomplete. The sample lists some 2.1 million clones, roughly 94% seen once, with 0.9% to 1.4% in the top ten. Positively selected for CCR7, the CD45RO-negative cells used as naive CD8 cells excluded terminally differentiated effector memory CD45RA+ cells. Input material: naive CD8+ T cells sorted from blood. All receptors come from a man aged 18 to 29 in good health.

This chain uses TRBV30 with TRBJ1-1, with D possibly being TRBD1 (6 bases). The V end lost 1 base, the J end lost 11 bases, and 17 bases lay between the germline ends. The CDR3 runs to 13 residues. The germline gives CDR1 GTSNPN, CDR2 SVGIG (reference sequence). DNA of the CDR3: TGTGCCTGGAGTGGGTCAGGGGATCAGGGGGCTTTCTTT. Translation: CAWSGSGDQGAFF.

This CDR3 is CASSFPKPGQGVNEQFF. The CDR3 DNA sequence: TGTGCCAGCAGCTTCCCAAAACCGGGACAGGGGGTCAATGAGCAGTTCTTC. The rearrangement joins TRBV7-9 to TRBJ2-1, with 11 bases aligning to TRBD1. The J segment lost 6 bases and the V segment lost 3 bases, leaving 10 bases of the junction unmatched. Germline CDR1 SEHNR, CDR2 FQNEAQ (reference sequence). The CDR3 has 17 amino acids.

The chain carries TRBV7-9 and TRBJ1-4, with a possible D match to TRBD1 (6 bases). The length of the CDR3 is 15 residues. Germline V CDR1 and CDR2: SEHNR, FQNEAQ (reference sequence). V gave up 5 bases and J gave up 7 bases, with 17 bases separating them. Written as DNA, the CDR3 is TGTGCCAGCAGCCCCACAGGGTCAAGTGGTGAAAAACTGTTTTTT. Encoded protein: CASSPTGSSGEKLFF.

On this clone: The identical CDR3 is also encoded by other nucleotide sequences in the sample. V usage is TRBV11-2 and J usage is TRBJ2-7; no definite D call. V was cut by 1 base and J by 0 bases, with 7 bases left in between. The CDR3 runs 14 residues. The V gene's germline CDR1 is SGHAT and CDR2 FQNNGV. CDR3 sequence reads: CASSLAYSSYEQYF. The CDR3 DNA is TGTGCCAGCAGCTTAGCGTACAGCTCCTACGAGCAGTACTTC.

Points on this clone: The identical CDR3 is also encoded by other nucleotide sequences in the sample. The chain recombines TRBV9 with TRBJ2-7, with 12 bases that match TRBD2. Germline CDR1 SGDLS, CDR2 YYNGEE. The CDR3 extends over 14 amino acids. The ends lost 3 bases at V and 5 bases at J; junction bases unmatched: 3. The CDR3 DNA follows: TGTGCCAGCAGCGGACTAGCGGGAGTCGACGAGCAGTACTTC. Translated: CASSGLAGVDEQYF.

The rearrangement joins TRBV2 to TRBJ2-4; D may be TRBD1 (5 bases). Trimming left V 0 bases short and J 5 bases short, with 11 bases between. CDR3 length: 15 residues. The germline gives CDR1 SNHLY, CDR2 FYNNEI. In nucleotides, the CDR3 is TGTGCCAGCAGTGAAGCGGCCAGGGTAGAAAACATTCAGTACTTC. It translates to CASSEAARVENIQYF.

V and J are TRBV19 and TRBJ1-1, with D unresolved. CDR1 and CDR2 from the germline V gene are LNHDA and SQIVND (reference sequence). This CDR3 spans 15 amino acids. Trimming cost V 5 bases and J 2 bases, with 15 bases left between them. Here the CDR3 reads CASSADHSDNTEAFF. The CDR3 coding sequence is TGTGCCAGTAGTGCCGACCACTCGGATAACACTGAAGCTTTCTTT.

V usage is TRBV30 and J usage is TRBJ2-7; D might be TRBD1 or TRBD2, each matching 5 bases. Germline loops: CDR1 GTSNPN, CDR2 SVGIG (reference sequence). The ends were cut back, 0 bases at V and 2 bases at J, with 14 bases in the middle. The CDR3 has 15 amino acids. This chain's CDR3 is CAWSVRGAAPYEQYF. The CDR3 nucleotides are TGTGCCTGGAGTGTACGAGGGGCGGCTCCCTACGAGCAGTACTTC.

DNA of the CDR3: TGTGCCAGCAGCCCCCCGGGGTGCGAGCAGTACTTC. Translated, it gives CASSPPGCEQYF. The chain uses TRBV7-3 and TRBJ2-7, with a possible D match to TRBD2 (5 bases). Germline assignment: CDR1 SGHTA and CDR2 FQGTGA. V was pared by 5 bases and J by 6 bases, with 11 bases between. The length of the CDR3 is 12 residues.

The CDR3 nucleotides are TGCGCCAGCAGCTTGGAAGGGACAGGGGGTCAGGAGCAGTACTTC. Residues: CASSLEGTGGQEQYF. V gene TRBV5-1 combines with J gene TRBJ2-7; 11 nucleotides line up with TRBD1. Trimming took 0 bases from V and 7 from J; bases not matched to a gene: 6. Germline V gene sequence: CDR1 SGHRS, CDR2 YFSETQ. This CDR3 spans 15 amino acids.

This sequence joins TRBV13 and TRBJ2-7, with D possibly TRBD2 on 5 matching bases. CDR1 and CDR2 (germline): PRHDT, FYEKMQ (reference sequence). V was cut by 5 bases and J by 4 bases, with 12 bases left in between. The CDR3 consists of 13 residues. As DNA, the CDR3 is TGTGCCAGCAGCCCGGCGGGCATTTACGAGCAGTACTTC. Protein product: CASSPAGIYEQYF.

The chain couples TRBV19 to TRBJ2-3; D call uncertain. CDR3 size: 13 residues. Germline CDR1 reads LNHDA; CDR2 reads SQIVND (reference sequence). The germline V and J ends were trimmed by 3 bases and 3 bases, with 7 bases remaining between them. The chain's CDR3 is CASSIVRTDTQYF. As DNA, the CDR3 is TGTGCCAGTAGTATCGTGAGGACAGATACGCAGTATTTT.

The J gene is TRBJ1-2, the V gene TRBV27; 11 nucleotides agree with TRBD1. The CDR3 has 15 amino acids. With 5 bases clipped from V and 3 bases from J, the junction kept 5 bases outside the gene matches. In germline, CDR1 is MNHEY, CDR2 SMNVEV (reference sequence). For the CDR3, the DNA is TGTGCCAGCAGTCCTGGACAGGGGGCAGACTATGGCTACACCTTC. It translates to CASSPGQGADYGYTF.

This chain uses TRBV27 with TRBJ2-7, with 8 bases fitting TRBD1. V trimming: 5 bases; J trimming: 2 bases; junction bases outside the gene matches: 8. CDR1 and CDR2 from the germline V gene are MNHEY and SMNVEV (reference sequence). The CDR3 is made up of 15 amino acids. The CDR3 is CASSARDRPPYEQYF. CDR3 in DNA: TGTGCCAGCAGTGCCCGGGACAGGCCACCCTACGAGCAGTACTTC.

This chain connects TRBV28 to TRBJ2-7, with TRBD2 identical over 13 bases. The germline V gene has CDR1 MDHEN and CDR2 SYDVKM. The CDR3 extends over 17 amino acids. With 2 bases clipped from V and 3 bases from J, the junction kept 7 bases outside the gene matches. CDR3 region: CASSLPTSGGVYYEQYF. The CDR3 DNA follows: TGTGCCAGCAGTTTACCCACTAGCGGGGGGGTCTACTACGAGCAGTACTTC.

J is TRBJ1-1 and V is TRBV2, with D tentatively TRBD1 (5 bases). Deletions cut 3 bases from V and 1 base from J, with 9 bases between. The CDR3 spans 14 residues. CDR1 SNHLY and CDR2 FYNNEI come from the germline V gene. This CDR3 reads CASSDVGGNTEAFF. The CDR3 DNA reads TGTGCCAGCAGTGATGTGGGGGGGAACACTGAAGCTTTCTTT.

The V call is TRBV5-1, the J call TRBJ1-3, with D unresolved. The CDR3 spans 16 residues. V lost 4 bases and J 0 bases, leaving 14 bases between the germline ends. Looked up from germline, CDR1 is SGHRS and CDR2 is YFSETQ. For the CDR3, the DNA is TGCGCCAGCAGCCGGGCCGGACCCAGCTCTGGAAACACCATATATTTT. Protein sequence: CASSRAGPSSGNTIYF. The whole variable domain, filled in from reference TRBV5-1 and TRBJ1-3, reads KAGVTQTPRYLIKTRGQQVTLSCSPISGHRSVSWYQQTPGQGLQFLFEYFSETQRNKGNFPGRFSGRQFSNSRSEMNVSTLELGDSALYLCASSRAGPSSGNTIYFGEGSWLTVV.

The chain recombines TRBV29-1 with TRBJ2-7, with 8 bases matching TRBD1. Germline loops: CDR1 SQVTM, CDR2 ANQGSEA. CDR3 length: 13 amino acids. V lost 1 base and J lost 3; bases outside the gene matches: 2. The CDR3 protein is CSVEAGGNYEQYF. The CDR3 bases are TGCAGCGTTGAAGCAGGGGGCAACTACGAGCAGTACTTC.

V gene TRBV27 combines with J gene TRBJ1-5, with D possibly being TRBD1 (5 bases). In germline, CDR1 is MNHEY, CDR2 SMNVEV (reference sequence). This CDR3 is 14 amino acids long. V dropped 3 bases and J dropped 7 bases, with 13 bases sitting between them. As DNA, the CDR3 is TGTGCCAGCAGTTTCTTCTCGGGGGGGCAGCCCCAGCATTTT. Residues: CASSFFSGGQPQHF.